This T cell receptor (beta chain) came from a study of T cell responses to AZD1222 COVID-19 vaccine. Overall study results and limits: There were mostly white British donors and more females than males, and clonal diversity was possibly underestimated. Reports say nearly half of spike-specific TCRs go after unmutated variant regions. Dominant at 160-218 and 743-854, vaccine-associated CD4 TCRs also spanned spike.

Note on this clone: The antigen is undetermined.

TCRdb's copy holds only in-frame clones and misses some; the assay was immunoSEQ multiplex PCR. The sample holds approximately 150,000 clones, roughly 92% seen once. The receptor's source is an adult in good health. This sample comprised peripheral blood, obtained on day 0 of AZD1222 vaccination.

In DNA, the CDR3 is TGTGCCAGTAGTGGGGACAGGCTCGACTATGGCTACACCTTC. This translates into CASSGDRLDYGYTF. The rearrangement joins TRBV19 to TRBJ1-2; 8 bases are a match to TRBD1. CDR3 length equals 14 residues. Germline V gives CDR1 LNHDA, CDR2 SQIVND (reference sequence). With 5 bases clipped from V and 3 bases from J, the junction kept 5 bases outside the gene matches.